The 26 T cell receptor beta chains listed next were all sequenced from one sample in a study of shared clonotypes between healthy human individuals. The assay was immunoSEQ multiplex PCR, and TCRdb's table has in-frame clones only and misses some. The sample includes roughly 760,000 clones, over 65% seen only once; the top ten take 1.5% to 2%. Specimen: memory CD4+ T cells sorted from blood. Subset given: CD45RA-negative fraction. The receptors were gathered from a woman in her twenties or thirties in good health.

The chain links TRBV7-9 to TRBJ1-1, with a tentative D call TRBD1 (5 bases). The CDR3 loop spans 15 amino acids. V was trimmed by 1 base and J by 5 bases, leaving 14 bases between them. The germline CDR1 and CDR2 sequences are SEHNR and FQNEAQ (reference sequence). CDR3 residues: CASSLGRQGRTEAFF. The CDR3 coding sequence is TGTGCCAGCAGCTTAGGGCGGCAGGGCCGAACTGAAGCTTTCTTT.

The chain combines TRBV28 with TRBJ2-7; perhaps TRBD1 as D (5 bases). The CDR3 runs to 12 residues. Germline V gene data show CDR1 as MDHEN and CDR2 as SYDVKM. V was clipped by 7 bases and J by 6 bases, with 13 bases between them. The CDR3 DNA reads TGTGCCAGCACCCCGTATGGGGCCGAGCAGTACTTC. Protein: CASTPYGAEQYF.

This chain joins TRBV7-9 and TRBJ2-6; TRBD2 might be the D (5 bases). This CDR3 is built from 18 residues. Germline lookup yields CDR1 SEHNR and CDR2 FQNEAQ (reference sequence). V gave up 1 base and J gave up 0 bases, with 13 bases separating them. The CDR3 DNA reads as TGTGCCAGCAGCTTAGATAGGACGGGAAGCTCTGGGGCCAACGTCCTGACTTTC. Protein sequence: CASSLDRTGSSGANVLTF.

This chain uses TRBV28 with TRBJ1-5, with 10 positions matching TRBD1. CDR1 and CDR2 (germline): MDHEN, SYDVKM. The CDR3 has 16 residues. V shed 3 bases and J 2 bases; nucleotides not matched to a gene: 4. The CDR3 DNA reads TGTGCCAGCAGTTTCATAGGGACAGGGGGCAATCAGCCCCAGCATTTT. It encodes CASSFIGTGGNQPQHF.

The gene calls are TRBV19 and TRBJ1-5; 7 bases fit TRBD1. The CDR3 runs to 15 residues. J was trimmed by 6 bases and V by 1 base; bases with no gene match: 6. Germline assignment: CDR1 LNHDA and CDR2 SQIVND (reference sequence). The CDR3 spells CASSIVPGGSQPQHF. CDR3 bases: TGTGCCAGTAGTATAGTCCCAGGGGGAAGTCAGCCCCAGCATTTT.

This rearrangement joins TRBV7-6 to TRBJ1-1, with a weak D call TRBD1 (5 bases). Germline CDR1 reads SGHVS; CDR2 reads FNYEAQ. V lost 2 bases, J lost 5 bases, and 9 bases lay in between. The length of the CDR3 is 13 residues. The CDR3 region has the DNA TGTGCCAGCAGCTTAAAAACAGGAACTGAAGCTTTCTTT. Translating it yields CASSLKTGTEAFF.

V gene TRBV4-1 combines with J gene TRBJ1-4; D gene unclear. Trimming took 3 bases from V and 8 from J, leaving 16 bases between them. CDR3 size: 15 residues. CDR1 and CDR2 (germline): MGHRA, YSYEKL. CDR3 DNA sequence: TGCGCCAGCAGCCACAATTCAGTGGCCCTAGAAAAACTGTTTTTT. Protein sequence: CASSHNSVALEKLFF.

The CDR3 DNA follows: TGCGCCAGCTCGGGTAGAGACAGCAACTACAATGAGCAGTTCTTC. This translates into CASSGRDSNYNEQFF. This chain links TRBV5-1 with TRBJ2-1, with a weak D call TRBD1 (5 bases). The CDR3 spans 15 residues. V was shortened by 7 bases and J by 3 bases, with 17 bases between the two germline ends. The V gene's germline CDR1 is SGHRS and CDR2 YFSETQ.

The chain uses TRBV30 and TRBJ1-1; D unclear. With 2 bases removed from V and 4 bases from J, the gap between germline ends came to 11 bases. This CDR3 region has 13 residues. Germline-derived CDR1 and CDR2 are GTSNPN and SVGIG (reference sequence). Here the CDR3 reads CAWSLQDFTEAFF. CDR3 DNA: TGTGCCTGGAGTCTCCAGGATTTCACTGAAGCTTTCTTT.

The chain is built from TRBV28 and TRBJ1-1; the D is unclear. Germline CDR1 reads MDHEN; CDR2 reads SYDVKM. The V end lost 7 bases, the J end lost 5 bases, and 11 bases lay between the germline ends. The CDR3 contains 12 residues. CDR3 residues: CASKSVGTEAFF. The CDR3 bases are TGTGCCAGCAAATCGGTTGGAACTGAAGCTTTCTTT.

The chain joins TRBV28 to TRBJ2-5, with TRBD1 identical over 8 bases. The CDR3 consists of 17 residues. The J segment lost 2 bases and the V segment lost 1 base, leaving 9 bases of the junction unmatched. CDR1 is MDHEN and CDR2 is SYDVKM in the germline V gene. The CDR3 spells CASSLLTQGAGQETQYF. In DNA, the CDR3 is TGTGCCAGCAGTTTATTAACCCAGGGGGCAGGGCAAGAGACCCAGTACTTC. Full variable domain (remainder filled in from reference TRBV28 and TRBJ2-5): DVKVTQSSRYLVKRTGEKVFLECVQDMDHENMFWYRQDPGLGLRLIYFSYDVKMKEKGDIPEGYSVSREKKERFSLILESASTNQTSMYLCASSLLTQGAGQETQYFGPGTRLLVL.

This chain joins TRBV6-5 and TRBJ1-1, with no clear D. Per germline, CDR1 MNHEY and CDR2 SVGAGI. V was shortened by 0 bases and J by 1 base, with 6 bases between the two germline ends. The CDR3 consists of 14 residues. The CDR3 sequence is CASSYSYRNTEAFF. Written as DNA, the CDR3 is TGTGCCAGCAGTTACTCGTACAGGAACACTGAAGCTTTCTTT.

The chain is built from TRBV7-3 and TRBJ2-2, with 9 bases aligning to TRBD1. CDR1 is SGHTA, CDR2 FQGTGA, per germline. V lost 5 bases and J lost 1; bases outside the gene matches: 5. This CDR3 is built from 16 residues. CDR3 coding DNA: TGTGCCAGCAGCCCACCGGGACAGGGGAACACCGGGGAGCTGTTTTTT. As protein: CASSPPGQGNTGELFF.

The chain links TRBV6-5 to TRBJ2-1; 9 nucleotides line up with TRBD1. J gave up 9 bases and V 6 bases, and 9 bases lay outside the gene matches. The CDR3 extends over 14 amino acids. Germline V gene sequence: CDR1 MNHEY, CDR2 SVGAGI. The CDR3 coding sequence is TGTGCCAGCAGGAACAGGGGGCGCTGGGTTGAGCAGTTCTTC. It specifies CASRNRGRWVEQFF.

Comments on this clone: The identical CDR3 is also encoded by other nucleotide sequences in the sample. The chain recombines TRBV5-1 with TRBJ2-5, with D unresolved. Germline lookup yields CDR1 SGHRS and CDR2 YFSETQ. The CDR3 loop spans 14 amino acids. Trimming left V 0 bases short and J 2 bases short, with 8 bases between. DNA for the CDR3: TGCGCCAGCAGCTTGGAAACAGCTCAAGAGACCCAGTACTTC. It encodes CASSLETAQETQYF.

The gene calls are TRBV28 and TRBJ1-1; TRBD1 might be the D (6 bases). CDR1 is MDHEN and CDR2 is SYDVKM in the germline V gene. This CDR3 comprises 13 residues. The V end lost 10 bases, the J end lost 2 bases, and 14 bases lay between the germline ends. CDR3 loop: CATMDSANTEAFF. CDR3 in DNA: TGTGCCACCATGGACAGTGCCAACACTGAAGCTTTCTTT.

This clone was counted a single time. The junction differs from germline at one of its ends, possibly a read error. This sequence joins TRBV6-1 and TRBJ2-3, with D unclear. The CDR3 totals 16 residues. Germline V gives CDR1 MNHNS, CDR2 SASEGT. The CDR3 nucleotides are TGTGCCAGCAGGGAAGGTTGGGGAAGCAGCACAGATACGCAGTATTTT. The encoded protein is CASREGWGSSTDTQYF.

This clone was detected only once. The genes are TRBV2 and TRBJ2-7; a weak D match, TRBD2 (6 bases). V shed 4 bases and J shed 7 bases, with 14 bases lying between them. Per the germline V gene, CDR1 is SNHLY and CDR2 is FYNNEI. CDR3 length equals 13 residues. The CDR3 DNA reads TGTGCCAGCAGTGCCTGGAGGGCTCAAGAGCAGTACTTC. It specifies CASSAWRAQEQYF.

This CDR3 reads CASSLGWDRGSEQYF. The CDR3 bases are TGTGCCAGCAGCTTAGGGTGGGACAGGGGTAGCGAGCAGTACTTC. V gene TRBV11-2 combines with J gene TRBJ2-7; TRBD1 matches 10 bases. The germline V gene encodes CDR1 SGHAT and CDR2 FQNNGV. Losses at the gene ends were 1 base for V and 6 bases for J; bases not matched to a gene: 6. This CDR3 is built from 15 residues.

This chain links TRBV5-1 with TRBJ2-3, with 8 bases that match TRBD2. The V gene's germline CDR1 is SGHRS and CDR2 YFSETQ. The V and J ends lost 0 bases and 4 bases, in that order; junction bases with no gene match: 19. The CDR3 has 20 residues. The CDR3 region has the DNA TGCGCCAGCAGCTTGGGGTTTATGTCTAGCGGGCCATCCGGGGCAGATACGCAGTATTTT. This translates into CASSLGFMSSGPSGADTQYF.

The chain uses TRBV5-6 and TRBJ1-4; D is uncertain. Germline CDR1 and CDR2: SGHDT and YYEEEE. Trimming stripped 0 bases from V and 0 bases from J, with 6 bases between. This CDR3 has 15 amino acids. The CDR3 DNA is TGTGCCAGCAGCTTGGTGGGAGCAACTAATGAAAAACTGTTTTTT. Protein: CASSLVGATNEKLFF. Variable domain in full (rest from reference TRBV5-6 and TRBJ1-4): DAGVTQSPTHLIKTRGQQVTLRCSPKSGHDTVSWYQQALGQGPQFIFQYYEEEERQRGNFPDRFSGHQFPNYSSELNVNALLLGDSALYLCASSLVGATNEKLFFGSGTQLSVL.

The chain employs TRBV18 and TRBJ1-3; perhaps TRBD1 as D (5 bases). CDR3 length equals 15 residues. The germline V gene encodes CDR1 KGHSH and CDR2 LQKENI. V gave up 2 bases and J gave up 3 bases, with 11 bases separating them. This CDR3 is CASSPRGTDGNTIYF. The CDR3 nucleotides read TGTGCCAGCTCACCAAGAGGGACGGATGGAAACACCATATATTTT.

This chain links TRBV19 with TRBJ2-7; D possibly matches TRBD1 or TRBD2 (5 bases each). With 3 bases removed from V and 0 bases from J, the gap between germline ends came to 9 bases. Germline CDR1 and CDR2: LNHDA and SQIVND (reference sequence). The CDR3 is 14 amino acids. The CDR3 here is CASSMGRYSYEQYF. The CDR3 nucleotides read TGTGCCAGTAGTATGGGACGGTACTCCTACGAGCAGTACTTC.

The rearrangement uses TRBV11-3 and TRBJ1-3; D gene uncertain. Deletions cut 5 bases from V and 0 bases from J, with 8 bases between. The CDR3 totals 14 residues. Germline CDR1 reads SGHNT; CDR2 reads YENEEA. The CDR3 sequence: CASSPYISGNTIYF. Written as DNA, the CDR3 is TGTGCCAGCAGCCCTTACATCTCTGGAAACACCATATATTTT.

V usage is TRBV28 and J usage is TRBJ1-1, with D tentatively TRBD1 (5 bases). With 5 bases removed from V and 0 bases from J, the gap between germline ends came to 10 bases. The CDR3 extends over 14 amino acids. In germline, CDR1 is MDHEN, CDR2 SYDVKM. This chain's CDR3 is CASSKGLMNTEAFF. DNA of the CDR3: TGTGCCAGCAGTAAGGGGCTCATGAACACTGAAGCTTTCTTT.

The chain employs TRBV29-1 and TRBJ2-4, with TRBD1 as a possible D gene (6 bases). This CDR3 spans 14 amino acids. The germline V gene has CDR1 SQVTM and CDR2 ANQGSEA. Deletions cut 6 bases from V and 6 bases from J, with 18 bases between. CDR3 region: CSVTAGALSNIQYF. CDR3 bases: TGCAGCGTCACGGCAGGGGCGCTCTCAAACATTCAGTACTTC.